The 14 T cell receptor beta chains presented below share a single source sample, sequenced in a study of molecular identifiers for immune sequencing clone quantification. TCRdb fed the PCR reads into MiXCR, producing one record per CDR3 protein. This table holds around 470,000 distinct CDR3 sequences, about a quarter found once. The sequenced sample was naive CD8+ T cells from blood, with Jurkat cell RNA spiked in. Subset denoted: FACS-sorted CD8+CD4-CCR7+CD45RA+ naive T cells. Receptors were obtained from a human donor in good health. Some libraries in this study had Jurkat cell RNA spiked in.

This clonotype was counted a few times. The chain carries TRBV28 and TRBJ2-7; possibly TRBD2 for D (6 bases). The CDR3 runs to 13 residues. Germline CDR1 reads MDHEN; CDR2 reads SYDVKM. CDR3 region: CAIRDFSSYEQYF. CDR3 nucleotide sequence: TGTGCTATCCGGGACTTTAGCTCCTACGAGCAGTACTTC.

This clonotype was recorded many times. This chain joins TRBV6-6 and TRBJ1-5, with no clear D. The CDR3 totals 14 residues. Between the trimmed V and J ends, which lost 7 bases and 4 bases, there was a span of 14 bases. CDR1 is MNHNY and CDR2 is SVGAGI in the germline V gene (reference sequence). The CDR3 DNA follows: TGTGCCAGCACCGGTAGCCCAAGTAATCAGCCCCAGCATTTT. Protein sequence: CASTGSPSNQPQHF.

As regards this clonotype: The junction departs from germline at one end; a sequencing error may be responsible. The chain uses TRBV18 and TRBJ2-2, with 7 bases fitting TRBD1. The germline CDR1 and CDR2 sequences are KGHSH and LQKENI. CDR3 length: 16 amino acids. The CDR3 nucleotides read TGTTCCAGCTCAACTATAGGACAGGAAAACACCGGGGAGCTGTTTTTT. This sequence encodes CSSSTIGQENTGELFF.

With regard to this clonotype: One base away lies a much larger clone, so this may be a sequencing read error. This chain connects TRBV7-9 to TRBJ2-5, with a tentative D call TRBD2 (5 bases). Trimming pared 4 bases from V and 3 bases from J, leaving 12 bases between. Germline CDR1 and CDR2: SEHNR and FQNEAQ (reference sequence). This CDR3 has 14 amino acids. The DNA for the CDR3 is TGTGCCAGCAGCTCCAGACTAACGAAAGAGACCCAGTACTTC. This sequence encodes CASSSRLTKETQYF. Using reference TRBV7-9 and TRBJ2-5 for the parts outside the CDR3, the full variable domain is DTGVSQNPRHKITKRGQNVTFRCDPISEHNRLYWYRQTLGQGPEFLTYFQNEAQLEKSRLLSDRFSAERPKGSFSTLEIQRTEQGDSAMYLCASSSRLTKETQYFGPGTRLLVL.

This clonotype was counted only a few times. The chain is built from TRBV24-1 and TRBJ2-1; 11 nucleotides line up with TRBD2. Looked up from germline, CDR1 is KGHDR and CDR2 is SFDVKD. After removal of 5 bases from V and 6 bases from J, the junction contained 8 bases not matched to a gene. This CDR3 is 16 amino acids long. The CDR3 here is CATSGPGLAETNEQFF. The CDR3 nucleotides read TGTGCCACCAGTGGCCCGGGACTAGCGGAGACCAATGAGCAGTTCTTC.

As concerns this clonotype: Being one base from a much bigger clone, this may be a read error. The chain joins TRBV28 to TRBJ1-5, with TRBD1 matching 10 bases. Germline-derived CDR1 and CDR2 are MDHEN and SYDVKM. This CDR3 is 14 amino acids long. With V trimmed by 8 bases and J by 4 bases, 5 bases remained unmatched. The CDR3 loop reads CASFGTGENQPQHF. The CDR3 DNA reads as TGTGCCAGCTTTGGGACAGGGGAGAATCAGCCCCAGCATTTT.

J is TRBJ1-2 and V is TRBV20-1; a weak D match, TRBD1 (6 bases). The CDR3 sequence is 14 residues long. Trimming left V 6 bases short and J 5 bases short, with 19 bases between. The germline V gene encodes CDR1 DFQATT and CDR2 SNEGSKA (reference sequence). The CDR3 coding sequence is TGCAGTGCCTACGACAGTCAGGGGATTTATGGCTACACCTTC. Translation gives CSAYDSQGIYGYTF.

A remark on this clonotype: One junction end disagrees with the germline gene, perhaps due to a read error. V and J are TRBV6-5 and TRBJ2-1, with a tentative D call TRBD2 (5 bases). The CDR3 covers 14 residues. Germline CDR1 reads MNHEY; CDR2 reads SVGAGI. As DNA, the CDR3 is TGTGCCAGCAGTACGGACTCAGCCTACAATGAGCAGCTCTTC. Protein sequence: CASSTDSAYNEQLF.

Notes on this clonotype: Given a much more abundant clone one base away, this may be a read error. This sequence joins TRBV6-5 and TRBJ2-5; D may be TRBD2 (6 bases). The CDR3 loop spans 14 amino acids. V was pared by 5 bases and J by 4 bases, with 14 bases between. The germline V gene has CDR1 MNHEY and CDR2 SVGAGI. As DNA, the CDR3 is TGTGCCAGCAGTGGGTCGGGACTGATAGAGACCCAGTACTTC. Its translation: CASSGSGLIETQYF.

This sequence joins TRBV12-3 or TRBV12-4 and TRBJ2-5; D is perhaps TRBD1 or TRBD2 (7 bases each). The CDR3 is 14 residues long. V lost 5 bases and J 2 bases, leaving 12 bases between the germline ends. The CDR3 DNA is TGTGCCAGCAGTGCCAGGGGGGGACAAGAGACCCAGTACTTC. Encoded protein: CASSARGGQETQYF.

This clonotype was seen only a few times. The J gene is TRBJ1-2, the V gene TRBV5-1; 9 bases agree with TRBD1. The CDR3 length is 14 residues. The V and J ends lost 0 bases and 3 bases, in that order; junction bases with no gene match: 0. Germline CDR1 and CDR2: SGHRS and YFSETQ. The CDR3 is CASSLGDRDYGYTF. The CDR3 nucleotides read TGCGCCAGCAGCTTGGGGGACAGGGACTATGGCTACACCTTC.

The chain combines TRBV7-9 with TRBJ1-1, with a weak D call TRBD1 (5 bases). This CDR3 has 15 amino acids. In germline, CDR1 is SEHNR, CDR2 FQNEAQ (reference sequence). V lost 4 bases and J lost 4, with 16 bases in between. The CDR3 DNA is TGTGCCAGCAGCTGGCCGACAGTCCGGGGCACTGAAGCTTTCTTT. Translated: CASSWPTVRGTEAFF.

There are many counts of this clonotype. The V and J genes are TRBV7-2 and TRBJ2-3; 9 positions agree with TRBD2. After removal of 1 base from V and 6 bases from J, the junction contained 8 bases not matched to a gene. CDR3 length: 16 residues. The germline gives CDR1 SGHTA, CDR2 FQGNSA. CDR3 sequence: CASSLGAGGPGDTQYF. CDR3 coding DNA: TGTGCCAGCAGCTTAGGAGCGGGGGGCCCGGGGGATACGCAGTATTTT.

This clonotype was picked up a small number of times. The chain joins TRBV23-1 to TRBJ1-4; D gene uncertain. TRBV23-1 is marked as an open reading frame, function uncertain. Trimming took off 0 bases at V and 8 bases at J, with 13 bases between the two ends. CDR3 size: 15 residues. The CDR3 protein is CASSQSSSREEKLFF. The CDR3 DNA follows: TGCGCCAGCAGTCAATCGAGCAGTCGAGAAGAAAAACTGTTTTTT.